This T cell receptor beta chain was observed in a study of tissue T cells after allogeneic stem cell transplantation. Whole-study context: Graft-versus-host disease patients received grafts, several unmodified and three CD34-selected to deplete T cells. General study results and limits: Few T cell clones were shared across patients, but motif clusters showed tissue-specific shared signatures.

V shed 4 bases and J 5 bases; nucleotides not matched to a gene: 4. The length of the CDR3 is 14 residues. Germline values: CDR1 SGHNT, CDR2 YYREEE (reference sequence). The table came from immunoSEQ multiplex PCR; TCRdb's copy has only in-frame clones and leaves some out. The sample lists around 6,800 clones, 78% occurring once. To note about this clone: Antigen: not known.

The rearrangement uses TRBV5-4 and TRBJ2-1; 9 nucleotides match TRBD2. Sample: skin, taken at autopsy. The source of this sequence is a male patient at least 60 years old with steroid-refractory graft-versus-host disease after an allogeneic stem cell transplant. Some T cells may be graft donor cells. CDR3 nucleotide sequence: TGTGCCAGCAGCCTAAAGCGGGGGGACAATGAGCAGTTCTTC. It encodes CASSLKRGDNEQFF.